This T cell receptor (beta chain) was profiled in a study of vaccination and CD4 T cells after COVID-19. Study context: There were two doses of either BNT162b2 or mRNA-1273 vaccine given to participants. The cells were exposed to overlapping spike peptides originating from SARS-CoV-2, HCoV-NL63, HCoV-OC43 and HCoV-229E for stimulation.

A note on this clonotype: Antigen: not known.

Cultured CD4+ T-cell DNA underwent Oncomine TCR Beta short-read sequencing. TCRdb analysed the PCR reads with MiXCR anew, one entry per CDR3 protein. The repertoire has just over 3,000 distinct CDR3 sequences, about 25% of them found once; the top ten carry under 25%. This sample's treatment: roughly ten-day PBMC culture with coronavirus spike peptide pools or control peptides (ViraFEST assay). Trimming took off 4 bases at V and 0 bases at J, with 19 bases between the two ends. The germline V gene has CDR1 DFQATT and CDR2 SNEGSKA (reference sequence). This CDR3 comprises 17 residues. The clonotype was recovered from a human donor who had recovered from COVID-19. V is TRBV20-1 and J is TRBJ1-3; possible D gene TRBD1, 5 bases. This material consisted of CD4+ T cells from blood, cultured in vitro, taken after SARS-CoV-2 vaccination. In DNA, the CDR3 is TGCAGTGCTACGGGCCCCAGACAGAGGGGCTCTGGAAACACCATATATTTT. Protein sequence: CSATGPRQRGSGNTIYF.